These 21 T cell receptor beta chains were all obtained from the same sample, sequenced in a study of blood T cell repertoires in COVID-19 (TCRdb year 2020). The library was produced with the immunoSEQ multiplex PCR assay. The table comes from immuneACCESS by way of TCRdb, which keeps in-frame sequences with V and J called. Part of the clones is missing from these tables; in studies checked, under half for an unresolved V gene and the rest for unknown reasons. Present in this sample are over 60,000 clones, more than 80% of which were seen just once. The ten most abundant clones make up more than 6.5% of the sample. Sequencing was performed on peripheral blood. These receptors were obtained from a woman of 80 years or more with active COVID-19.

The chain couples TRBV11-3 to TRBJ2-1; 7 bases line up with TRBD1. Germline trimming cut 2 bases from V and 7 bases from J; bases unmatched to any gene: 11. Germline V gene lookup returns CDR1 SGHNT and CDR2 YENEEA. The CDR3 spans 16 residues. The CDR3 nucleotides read TGTGCCAGCAGCTTACGCACAGGGGCGCTTGGGAATGAGCAGTTCTTC. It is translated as CASSLRTGALGNEQFF.

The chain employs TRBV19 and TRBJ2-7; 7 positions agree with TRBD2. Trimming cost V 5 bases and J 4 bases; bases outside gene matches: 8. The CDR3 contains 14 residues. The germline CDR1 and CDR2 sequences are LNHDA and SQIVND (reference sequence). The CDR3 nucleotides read TGTGCCAGTAGTCAGGGCGGGAGTCGGTACGAGCAGTACTTC. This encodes CASSQGGSRYEQYF.

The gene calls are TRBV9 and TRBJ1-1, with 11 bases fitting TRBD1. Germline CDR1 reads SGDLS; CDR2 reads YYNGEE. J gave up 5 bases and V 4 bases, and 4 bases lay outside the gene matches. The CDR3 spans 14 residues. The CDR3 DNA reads TGTGCCAGCAGCCAGGGACAGGGGGGGACTGAAGCTTTCTTT. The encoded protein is CASSQGQGGTEAFF.

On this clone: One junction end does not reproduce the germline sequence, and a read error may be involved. The DNA of the CDR3 is TGCAGCGTTGAAGGGAGTTCTACTGGAGCTTTCTTT. Amino acids: CSVEGSSTGAFF. The genes are TRBV29-1 and TRBJ1-1, with no clear D. This CDR3 region has 12 residues. Germline CDR1 SQVTM, CDR2 ANQGSEA.

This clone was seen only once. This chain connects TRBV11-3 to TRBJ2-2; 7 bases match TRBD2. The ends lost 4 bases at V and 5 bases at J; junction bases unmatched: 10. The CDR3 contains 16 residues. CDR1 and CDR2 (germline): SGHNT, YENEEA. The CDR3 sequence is CASSYRAGEDTGELFF. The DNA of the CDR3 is TGTGCCAGCAGCTACCGGGCGGGAGAGGATACCGGGGAGCTGTTTTTT.

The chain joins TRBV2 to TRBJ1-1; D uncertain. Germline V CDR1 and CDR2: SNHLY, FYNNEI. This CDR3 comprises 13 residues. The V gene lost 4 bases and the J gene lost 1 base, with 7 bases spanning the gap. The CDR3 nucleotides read TGTGCCAGCAGTGTGAGTTGGAACACTGAAGCTTTCTTT. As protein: CASSVSWNTEAFF.

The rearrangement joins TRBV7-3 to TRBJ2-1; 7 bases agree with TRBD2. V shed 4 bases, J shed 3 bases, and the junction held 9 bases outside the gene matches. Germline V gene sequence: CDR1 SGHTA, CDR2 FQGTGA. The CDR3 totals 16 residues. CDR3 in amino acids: CASSSSSGIVYNEQFF. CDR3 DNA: TGTGCCAGCAGCTCCTCAAGCGGGATCGTCTACAATGAGCAGTTCTTC.

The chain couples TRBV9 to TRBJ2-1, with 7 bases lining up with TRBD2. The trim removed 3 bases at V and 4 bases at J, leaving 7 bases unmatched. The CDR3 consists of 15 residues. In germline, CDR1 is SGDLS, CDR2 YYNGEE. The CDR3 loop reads CASSAEAGRYNEQFF. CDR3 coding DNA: TGTGCCAGCAGCGCAGAAGCGGGAAGGTACAATGAGCAGTTCTTC.

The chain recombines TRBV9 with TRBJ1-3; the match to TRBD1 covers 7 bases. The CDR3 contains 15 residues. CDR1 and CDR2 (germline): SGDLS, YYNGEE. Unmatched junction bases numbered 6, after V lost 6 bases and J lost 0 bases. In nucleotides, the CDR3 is TGTGCCAGCAACCCGACAGGGACCTCTGGAAACACCATATATTTT. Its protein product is CASNPTGTSGNTIYF. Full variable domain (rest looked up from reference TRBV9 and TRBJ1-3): DSGVTQTPKHLITATGQRVTLRCSPRSGDLSVYWYQQSLDQGLQFLIQYYNGEERAKGNILERFSAQQFPDLHSELNLSSLELGDSALYFCASNPTGTSGNTIYFGEGSWLTVV.

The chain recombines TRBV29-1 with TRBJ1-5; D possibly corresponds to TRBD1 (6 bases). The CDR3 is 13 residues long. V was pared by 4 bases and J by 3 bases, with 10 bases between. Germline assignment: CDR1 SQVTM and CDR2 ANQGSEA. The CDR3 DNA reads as TGCAGCGTTGGGGCAGGGGACAATCAGCCCCAGCATTTT. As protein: CSVGAGDNQPQHF.

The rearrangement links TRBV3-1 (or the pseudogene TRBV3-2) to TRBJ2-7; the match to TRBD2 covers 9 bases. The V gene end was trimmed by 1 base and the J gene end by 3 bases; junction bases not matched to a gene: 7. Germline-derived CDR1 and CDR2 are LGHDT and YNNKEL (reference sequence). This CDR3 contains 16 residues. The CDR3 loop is CASSQAGTSPDYEQYF. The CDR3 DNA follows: TGTGCCAGCAGCCAAGCCGGGACTAGCCCAGACTACGAGCAGTACTTC.

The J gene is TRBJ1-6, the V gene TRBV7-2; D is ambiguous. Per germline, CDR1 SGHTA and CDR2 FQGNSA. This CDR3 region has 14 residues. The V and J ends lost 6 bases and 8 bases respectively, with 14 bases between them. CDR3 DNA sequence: TGTGCCAGCAGACGACACAACGGATATTCACCCCTCCACTTT. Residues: CASRRHNGYSPLHF.

The CDR3 loop reads CASETQGSRAQHF. For the CDR3, the DNA is TGTGCCAGTGAAACACAGGGGAGTAGGGCCCAGCATTTT. The chain carries TRBV19 and TRBJ1-5, with TRBD1 matching 7 bases. This CDR3 region has 13 residues. Germline trimming cut 8 bases from V and 11 bases from J; bases unmatched to any gene: 12. Germline CDR1 LNHDA, CDR2 SQIVND (reference sequence).

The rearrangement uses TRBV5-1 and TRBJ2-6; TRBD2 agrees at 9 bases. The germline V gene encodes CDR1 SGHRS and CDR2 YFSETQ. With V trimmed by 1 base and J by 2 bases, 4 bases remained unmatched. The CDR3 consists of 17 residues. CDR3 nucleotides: TGCGCCAGCAGCTTGCCCGCGGGGGGGCCTGGGGCCAACGTCCTGACTTTC. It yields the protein CASSLPAGGPGANVLTF.

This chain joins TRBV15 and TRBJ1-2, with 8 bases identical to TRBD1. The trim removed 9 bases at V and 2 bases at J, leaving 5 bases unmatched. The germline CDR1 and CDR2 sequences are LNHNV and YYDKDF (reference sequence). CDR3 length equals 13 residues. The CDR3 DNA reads TGTGCCACGGCACAGGGGGTGAACTATGGCTACACCTTC. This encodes CATAQGVNYGYTF.

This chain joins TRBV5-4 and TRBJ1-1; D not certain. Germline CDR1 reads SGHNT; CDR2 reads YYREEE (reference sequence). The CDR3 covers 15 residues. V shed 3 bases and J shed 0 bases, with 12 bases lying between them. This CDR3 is CASSSMGSMNTEAFF. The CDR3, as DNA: TGTGCCAGCAGCTCCATGGGGAGTATGAACACTGAAGCTTTCTTT.

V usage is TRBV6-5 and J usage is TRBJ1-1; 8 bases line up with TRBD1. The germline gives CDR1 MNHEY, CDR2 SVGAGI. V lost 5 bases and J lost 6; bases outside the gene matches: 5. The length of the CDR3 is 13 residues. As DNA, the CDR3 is TGTGCCAGCAGTCGGACAGGGAGTCCTGAAGCTTTCTTT. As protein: CASSRTGSPEAFF.

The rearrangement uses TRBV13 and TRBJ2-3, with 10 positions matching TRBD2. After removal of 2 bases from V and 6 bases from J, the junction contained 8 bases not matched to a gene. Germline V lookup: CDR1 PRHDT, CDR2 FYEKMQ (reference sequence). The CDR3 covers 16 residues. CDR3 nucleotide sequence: TGTGCCAGCAGCTTAAGGGCTAGCGGGAGAGGGGATACGCAGTATTTT. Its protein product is CASSLRASGRGDTQYF.

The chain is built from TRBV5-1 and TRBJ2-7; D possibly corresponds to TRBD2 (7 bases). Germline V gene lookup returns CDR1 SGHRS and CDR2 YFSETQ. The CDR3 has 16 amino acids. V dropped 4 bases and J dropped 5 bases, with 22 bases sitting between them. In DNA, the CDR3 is TGCGCCAGCAGCCCGGAGGGGGGGGCAGCGGTAAACGAGCAGTACTTC. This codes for CASSPEGGAAVNEQYF.

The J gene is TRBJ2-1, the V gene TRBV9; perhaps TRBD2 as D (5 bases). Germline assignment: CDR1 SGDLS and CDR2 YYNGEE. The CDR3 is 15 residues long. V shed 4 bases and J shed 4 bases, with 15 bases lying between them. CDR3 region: CASSISGSPYNEQFF. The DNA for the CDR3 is TGTGCCAGCAGCATAAGCGGTAGTCCGTACAATGAGCAGTTCTTC.

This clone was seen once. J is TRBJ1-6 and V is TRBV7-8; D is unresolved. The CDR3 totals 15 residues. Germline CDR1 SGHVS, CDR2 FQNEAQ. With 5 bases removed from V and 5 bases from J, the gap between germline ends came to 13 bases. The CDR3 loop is CASSLMDGDNSPLHF. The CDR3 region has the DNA TGTGCCAGCAGCCTCATGGACGGGGATAATTCACCCCTCCACTTT.